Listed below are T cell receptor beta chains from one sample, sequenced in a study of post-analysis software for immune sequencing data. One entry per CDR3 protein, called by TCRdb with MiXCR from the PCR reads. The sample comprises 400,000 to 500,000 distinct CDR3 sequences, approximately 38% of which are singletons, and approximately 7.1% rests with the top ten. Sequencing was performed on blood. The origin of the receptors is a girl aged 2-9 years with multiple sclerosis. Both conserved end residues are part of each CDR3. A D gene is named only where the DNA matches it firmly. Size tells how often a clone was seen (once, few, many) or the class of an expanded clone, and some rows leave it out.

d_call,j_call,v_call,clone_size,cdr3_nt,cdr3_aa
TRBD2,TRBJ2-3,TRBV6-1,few,TGTGCCAGCAGTGACGGACTAGCAGGGTCATCAGATACGCAGTATTTT,CASSDGLAGSSDTQYF
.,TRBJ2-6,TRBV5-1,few,TGCGCCAGCATCGCGTATTCGGGGGACGGGGCCAACGTCCTGACTTTC,CASIAYSGDGANVLTF
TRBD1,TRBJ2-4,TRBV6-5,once,TGTGCCGGCAGTTACTCTAGGACAGGGGTCAAAAACATTCAGTACTTC,CAGSYSRTGVKNIQYF
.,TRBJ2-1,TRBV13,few,TGTGCCAGCAGCTTATTTGCTAGCCCCCAGCGGAATGAGCAGTTCTTC,CASSLFASPQRNEQFF
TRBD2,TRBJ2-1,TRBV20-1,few,TGCAGTGCTAGAGACATCGGGACTAGCGGGATCTATGAGCAGTTCTTC,CSARDIGTSGIYEQFF
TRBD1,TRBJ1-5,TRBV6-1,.,TGTGCCAGCAGTGTGCGGACAGGGTTAAATCAGCCCCAGCATTTT,CASSVRTGLNQPQHF
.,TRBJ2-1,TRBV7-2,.,TGTGCCAGCAGCTTAAGGACGACACTCTCCTACAATGAGCAGTTCTTC,CASSLRTTLSYNEQFF
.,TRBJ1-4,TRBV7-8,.,TGTGCCAGCACCCCCTCCACCTCAGGGCCAAATGAAAAACTGTTTTTT,CASTPSTSGPNEKLFF
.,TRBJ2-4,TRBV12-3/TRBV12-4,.,TGTGCCAGCAGTTTCAAGGGTTTAGGAGAGCAGTACTTC,CASSFKGLGEQYF
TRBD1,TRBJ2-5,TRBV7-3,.,TGTGCCAGCAGCTTAAGAGGCCTCCTGACAGGGCAGGAGCAGTACTTC,CASSLRGLLTGQEQYF
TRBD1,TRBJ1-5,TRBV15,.,TGTGCCACCAGCAGAAGACAGGGGGGAAGTCAGCCCCAGCATTTT,CATSRRQGGSQPQHF
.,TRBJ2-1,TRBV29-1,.,TGCATCGTTGAGAGTATGCTCGGACAGACTAACAATGAGCAGTTCTTC,CIVESMLGQTNNEQFF
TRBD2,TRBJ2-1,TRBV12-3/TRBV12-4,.,TGTGCCAGCAGTTCCTCTCGACTAGCGGGGATTTACAATGAGCAGTTCTTC,CASSSSRLAGIYNEQFF
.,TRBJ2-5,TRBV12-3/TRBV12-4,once,TGTGCCAGCAGCTTGGGCAGGGAGACTAGTCCACGAGAGACCCAGTACTTC,CASSLGRETSPRETQYF